What follows are 14 T cell receptor beta chains derived from one specimen sequenced in a study of beta chain features in type 1 diabetes. Reverse transcription of all isolated RNA meant that expressed TCRB transcripts were sequenced. Some clones are missing from TCRdb's copy, which holds only in-frame ones; the method was immunoSEQ multiplex PCR. The sample has 100,000 to 150,000 clones, 15% to 20% seen once. No antigen has been identified for these receptors. Regarding the study as a whole: Researchers report that Type 1 diabetes patients had moderately but significantly shorter TCRB CDR3s across all four CD4+ subsets.

Sequencing was performed on central memory CD4+ T cells from blood. These receptor sequences come from a man between 18 and 35 years old with type 1 diabetes.

This clone has at least ten counts. The chain uses TRBV7-2 and TRBJ2-3; the D gene is possibly TRBD1 (6 bases). The germline V gene encodes CDR1 SGHTA and CDR2 FQGNSA. The CDR3 is 15 residues long. V dropped 5 bases and J dropped 0 bases, with 12 bases sitting between them. The CDR3 protein is CASSAQTGSTDTQYF. The DNA for the CDR3 is TGTGCCAGCAGCGCACAGACAGGTAGCACAGATACGCAGTATTTT.

This clone has more than one count but fewer than ten. V and J are TRBV7-2 and TRBJ2-6, with 7 bases lining up with TRBD1. Germline loops: CDR1 SGHTA, CDR2 FQGNSA. The CDR3 consists of 18 residues. Trimming took 6 bases from V and 0 from J; bases not matched to a gene: 11. This CDR3 reads CASRKGARGPSGANVLTF. CDR3 in DNA: TGTGCCAGCAGAAAGGGGGCCCGCGGTCCCTCTGGGGCCAACGTCCTGACTTTC.

This clone was found a few times. The V gene is TRBV7-9, the J gene TRBJ2-5, with D maybe TRBD1 (5 bases). The CDR3 has 15 amino acids. Germline CDR1 SEHNR, CDR2 FQNEAQ (reference sequence). The V end lost 1 base, the J end lost 2 bases, and 11 bases lay between the germline ends. CDR3 in amino acids: CASSLGDSLQETQYF. In DNA, the CDR3 is TGTGCCAGCAGCTTAGGCGACAGTTTGCAAGAGACCCAGTACTTC.

This clone was seen a few times. The V gene is TRBV13, the J gene TRBJ2-1; D is undetermined. The CDR3 totals 11 residues. Trimming stripped 5 bases from V and 5 bases from J, with 4 bases between. CDR1 is PRHDT and CDR2 is FYEKMQ in the germline V gene (reference sequence). DNA for the CDR3: TGTGCCAGCAGCCTCCACAATGAGCAGTTCTTC. Protein product: CASSLHNEQFF.

This chain connects TRBV7-6 to TRBJ2-7; D remains ambiguous. V was pared by 5 bases and J by 5 bases, with 13 bases between. The CDR3 has 13 residues. CDR1 and CDR2 (germline): SGHVS, FNYEAQ. CDR3 residues: CASSTSSVDEQYF. DNA of the CDR3: TGTGCCAGCAGCACTTCTTCGGTGGACGAGCAGTACTTC.

The V call is TRBV2, the J call TRBJ2-7, with D unresolved. The CDR3 totals 14 residues. V was shortened by 11 bases and J by 2 bases, with 19 bases between the two germline ends. Germline-derived CDR1 and CDR2 are SNHLY and FYNNEI. The CDR3: CAVRGGSTTYEQYF. DNA of the CDR3: TGTGCCGTCCGTGGCGGTAGTACGACCTACGAGCAGTACTTC. The variable domain in full, with the rest retrieved from reference TRBV2 and TRBJ2-7, is EPEVTQTPSHQVTQMGQEVILRCVPISNHLYFYWYRQILGQKVEFLVSFYNNEISEKSEIFDDQFSVERPDGSNFTLKIRSTKLEDSAMYFCAVRGGSTTYEQYFGPGTRLTVT.

In this sample, this clone turned up a few times. The chain links TRBV4-2 to TRBJ2-6, with unresolved D. Germline V gene lookup returns CDR1 LGHNA and CDR2 YNFKEQ. The length of the CDR3 is 17 residues. Trimming removed 3 bases at V and 2 bases at J, with 14 bases between. The CDR3 region has the DNA TGTGCCAGCAGCCAGGACCGGACGGCGGCTGGGGCCAACGTCCTGACTTTC. It yields the protein CASSQDRTAAGANVLTF.

V usage is TRBV9 and J usage is TRBJ2-7, with D possibly being TRBD1 or TRBD2 (5 bases each). The V end lost 2 bases, the J end lost 0 bases, and 12 bases lay between the germline ends. Germline V gives CDR1 SGDLS, CDR2 YYNGEE. CDR3 length equals 15 residues. Written as DNA, the CDR3 is TGTGCCAGCAGCGTCCTGGGACCGTACTCCTACGAGCAGTACTTC. This gives the protein CASSVLGPYSYEQYF. Based on the CDR3 plus reference TRBV9 and TRBJ2-7, the full variable domain is DSGVTQTPKHLITATGQRVTLRCSPRSGDLSVYWYQQSLDQGLQFLIQYYNGEERAKGNILERFSAQQFPDLHSELNLSSLELGDSALYFCASSVLGPYSYEQYFGPGTRLTVT.

The gene calls are TRBV19 and TRBJ1-1; 7 nucleotides agree with TRBD1. This CDR3 has 14 amino acids. Germline CDR1 reads LNHDA; CDR2 reads SQIVND (reference sequence). Trimming at V came to 4 bases and at J to 5 bases, leaving 7 bases not matched to a gene. CDR3 protein: CASSTLQGWTEAFF. For the CDR3, the DNA is TGTGCCAGTAGTACCCTACAGGGGTGGACTGAAGCTTTCTTT.

This clone showed up just a few times. The CDR3 loop reads CASSREHVMGYNEQFF. The CDR3 DNA reads as TGCGCCAGCAGCCGCGAACACGTAATGGGATACAATGAGCAGTTCTTC. The chain combines TRBV4-3 with TRBJ2-1; D unclear. The CDR3 totals 16 residues. Germline CDR1 and CDR2: LGHNA and YSLEER. The V gene lost 4 bases and the J gene lost 4 bases, with 17 bases spanning the gap.

This clone was observed a few times. A clone one base away is much larger, so this may be a read error. The same CDR3 also results from other DNA sequences found in this sample. The CDR3 reads CASSLGGSQYEQYF. CDR3 sequence (DNA): TGTGCCAGCAGCTTGGGGGGGTCCCAGTACGAGCAGTACTTC. The rearrangement joins TRBV7-2 to TRBJ2-7; TRBD2 matches at 7 bases. Germline values: CDR1 SGHTA, CDR2 FQGNSA. V dropped 3 bases and J dropped 4; count of bases not matched to a gene: 6. This CDR3 is built from 14 residues.

This clone came up a few times. This chain joins TRBV6-5 and TRBJ2-7; D gene ambiguous. V was trimmed by 6 bases and J by 2 bases, leaving 14 bases between them. The CDR3 is 14 amino acids. CDR1 MNHEY and CDR2 SVGAGI come from the germline V gene. The CDR3 here is CASSLLEGTYEQYF. The DNA for the CDR3 is TGTGCCAGCAGCCTACTCGAAGGGACCTACGAGCAGTACTTC.

There are many counts of this clone. V usage is TRBV14 and J usage is TRBJ2-1; D may match TRBD1 or TRBD2 (7 bases each). Germline V CDR1 and CDR2: SGHDN, FVKESK. Trimming pared 4 bases from V and 6 bases from J, leaving 22 bases between. The CDR3 spans 17 residues. The CDR3 coding sequence is TGTGCCAGCAGCCCGCGGGTCATCCCCAGGGGGGGCAATGAGCAGTTCTTC. Amino acids: CASSPRVIPRGGNEQFF.

This chain joins TRBV7-2 and TRBJ1-1; D is ambiguous. Trimming shortened V by 5 bases and J by 4 bases, and 17 bases separated the two germline ends. Germline loops: CDR1 SGHTA, CDR2 FQGNSA. The CDR3 consists of 15 residues. Here the CDR3 DNA reads TGTGCCAGCAGCCTGGAGGAGACACTTGCCACTGAAGCTTTCTTT. Translating it yields CASSLEETLATEAFF. The variable domain in full, completed from reference TRBV7-2 and TRBJ1-1, reads GAGVSQSPSNKVTEKGKDVELRCDPISGHTALYWYRQSLGQGLEFLIYFQGNSAPDKSGLPSDRFSAERTGGSVSTLTIQRTQQEDSAVYLCASSLEETLATEAFFGQGTRLTVV.